This T cell receptor (beta chain) emerged from a study of identical twins. Trimming stripped 3 bases from V and 5 bases from J, with 7 bases between. Germline assignment: CDR1 KGHDR and CDR2 SFDVKD. The CDR3 runs to 13 residues. This clonotype has a handful of counts. A universal primer site was added by template switching, and unique molecular identifiers were carried by the cDNA. One entry per CDR3 protein results from TCRdb running MiXCR on the 5' RACE reads. This table has 460,000 or so distinct CDR3 sequences, approximately 15% appearing once. These data were also reused for a study on yellow fever vaccine responses in identical twins.

The sequenced material came from CD4+ T cells sorted from blood. The chain employs TRBV24-1 and TRBJ2-4; possible D gene TRBD2, 5 bases. This clonotype was sampled from a woman under 30 in good health. The CDR3 loop is CATSDPGENIQYF. CDR3 DNA: TGTGCCACCAGTGATCCCGGGGAAAACATTCAGTACTTC.